This T cell receptor beta chain originates from a study of T cell repertoires in cytomegalovirus infection. As regards this clonotype: The antigen is unknown.

TCRdb analysed the reads with MiXCR anew, one entry per CDR3 protein. The sample lists roughly 700,000 distinct CDR3 sequences; roughly a third were seen once. V dropped 3 bases and J dropped 2; count of bases not matched to a gene: 9. The germline gives CDR1 LGHNA, CDR2 YSLEER. This CDR3 contains 16 residues. General observations from the study: The ex vivo response was dominated by HLA-C-restricted CMV-specific TCR beta clonotypes. Totalled public TCR beta family frequency picked out people who carried CMV plus the relevant HLA.

The source is a human donor in good health (CMV status not recorded). Some clones in this sample may be carry-over from other donors' samples. This specimen consisted of cultured PBMCs, obtained from culture after CMV antigen stimulation. The V call is TRBV4-3, the J call TRBJ2-7; 8 nucleotides line up with TRBD2. CDR3 loop: CASSHAGGRRPYEQYF. The CDR3 DNA sequence: TGCGCCAGCAGCCACGCGGGGGGTCGGCGTCCCTACGAGCAGTACTTC.